Included here is one T cell receptor (beta chain) sequence, with context. Its antigen is unknown. Every one of the patients relapsed after autologous stem cell transplantation (brentuximab vedotin exposure was variable). Patients reached a best response of complete response, partial response or progressive disease. These data belong to a study of PD-1 blockade in classical Hodgkin lymphoma. Overall study findings and caveats: The study found complete responders had baseline diversity similar to newly diagnosed patients. Possible causes of repertoire differences, disease activity or prior therapy, remain undefined. CD8+ TCR diversity did not rise significantly by C4D1, unlike CD4+.

The CDR3 contains 12 residues. In germline, CDR1 is SGHNT, CDR2 YENEEA. The ends were cut back, 6 bases at V and 4 bases at J, with 7 bases in the middle. Generated by immunoSEQ multiplex PCR, the TCRdb table keeps only in-frame clones and is missing some. The top ten clones hold 15% to 20% of a sample with 53,000 or so clones, over 75% of them seen once. V is TRBV11-3 and J is TRBJ1-3; no definite D call. This clonotype was obtained from a human donor with classical Hodgkin lymphoma. The material was peripheral blood mononuclear cells (PBMCs), obtained at baseline. As DNA, the CDR3 is TGTGCCAGCAGAGACGGGGGAAACACCATATATTTT. Amino acid sequence: CASRDGGNTIYF.